Following are 18 T cell receptor beta chains from one sample sequenced in a study of PD-L1 blockade in urothelial cancer. Here immunoSEQ multiplex PCR was the method, and the copy in TCRdb shows in-frame clones only, minus some. The data contain around 100,000 clones, about 90% of them singletons. As to time point: pretreatment peripheral blood. The sample was PBMCs, taken around atezolizumab (anti-PD-L1) treatment. These receptors were taken from a man aged 55 to 70 with urothelial cancer.

The gene calls are TRBV11-2 and TRBJ2-7; D gene ambiguous. Germline-derived CDR1 and CDR2 are SGHAT and FQNNGV. The CDR3 contains 12 residues. The germline V and J ends were trimmed by 3 bases and 3 bases, with 6 bases remaining between them. The CDR3 DNA sequence: TGTGCCAGCAGCTTCAACGGCTACGAGCAGTACTTC. Protein: CASSFNGYEQYF.

The chain employs TRBV2 and TRBJ2-1; D perhaps matches TRBD2 (6 bases). Deletions cut 8 bases from V and 0 bases from J, with 8 bases between. The CDR3 covers 13 residues. CDR1 and CDR2 (germline): SNHLY, FYNNEI. As DNA, the CDR3 is TGTGCCAGCCATAGCGGCTCCTACAATGAGCAGTTCTTC. It encodes CASHSGSYNEQFF.

This rearrangement joins TRBV30 to TRBJ2-3; D not resolved. Trimming left V 1 base short and J 2 bases short, with 4 bases between. Germline V gives CDR1 GTSNPN, CDR2 SVGIG (reference sequence). The CDR3 loop spans 12 amino acids. The CDR3 here is CAWSGLTDTQYF. The CDR3 DNA reads TGTGCCTGGAGTGGACTCACAGATACGCAGTATTTT.

V is TRBV5-1 and J is TRBJ2-5, with unresolved D. This CDR3 comprises 13 residues. Germline values: CDR1 SGHRS, CDR2 YFSETQ. Deletions cut 1 base from V and 2 bases from J, with 6 bases between. This chain's CDR3 is CASSLIIQETQYF. CDR3 bases: TGCGCCAGCAGCTTGATTATACAAGAGACCCAGTACTTC. The full variable domain, in which reference TRBV5-1 and TRBJ2-5 provide the parts outside the CDR3, is KAGVTQTPRYLIKTRGQQVTLSCSPISGHRSVSWYQQTPGQGLQFLFEYFSETQRNKGNFPGRFSGRQFSNSRSEMNVSTLELGDSALYLCASSLIIQETQYFGPGTRLLVL.

The gene calls are TRBV27 and TRBJ2-1, with TRBD2 matching over 9 bases. CDR3 length equals 16 residues. Unmatched junction bases numbered 9, after V lost 3 bases and J lost 6 bases. Germline V gives CDR1 MNHEY, CDR2 SMNVEV (reference sequence). The CDR3 loop reads CASSFGRGGTPNEQFF. CDR3 nucleotides: TGTGCCAGCAGTTTTGGGCGGGGGGGCACCCCCAATGAGCAGTTCTTC.

V and J are TRBV30 and TRBJ1-2, with D possibly being TRBD1 (6 bases). Trimming removed 0 bases at V and 12 bases at J, with 23 bases between. Germline-derived CDR1 and CDR2 are GTSNPN and SVGIG (reference sequence). This CDR3 has 15 residues. The CDR3 region has the DNA TGTGCCTGGAGTGTACTGGGCGGGGGCTCCCCAATGGACACCTTC. Translated, it gives CAWSVLGGGSPMDTF.

The CDR3 DNA reads TGTGCCAGCAGTTCTCCCCCGGCAGGCCGGGGATCACCCCTCCACTTT. Its translation: CASSSPPAGRGSPLHF. V and J are TRBV28 and TRBJ1-6, with D unclear. V was cut by 4 bases and J by 10 bases, with 20 bases left in between. Germline V gene sequence: CDR1 MDHEN, CDR2 SYDVKM. The CDR3 sequence is 16 residues long.

This chain connects TRBV28 to TRBJ1-4, with TRBD1 matching over 7 bases. Germline CDR1 and CDR2: MDHEN and SYDVKM. This CDR3 region has 14 residues. Trimming took 4 bases from V and 8 from J; bases not matched to a gene: 7. The CDR3 spells CASSSTGPVEKLFF. CDR3 nucleotide sequence: TGTGCCAGCAGTTCGACAGGGCCCGTCGAAAAACTGTTTTTT.

The chain is built from TRBV30 and TRBJ1-1; D perhaps matches TRBD1 (5 bases). V was shortened by 1 base and J by 0 bases, with 12 bases between the two germline ends. The V gene's germline CDR1 is GTSNPN and CDR2 SVGIG (reference sequence). This CDR3 is built from 15 residues. The CDR3 bases are TGTGCCTGGAGTGAGGGGTCCCTAATGAACACTGAAGCTTTCTTT. It codes for CAWSEGSLMNTEAFF.

This chain links TRBV6-1 with TRBJ2-2; TRBD1 aligns across 8 bases. Germline V lookup: CDR1 MNHNS, CDR2 SASEGT. Trimming cost V 6 bases and J 6 bases; bases outside gene matches: 6. CDR3 length: 14 amino acids. CDR3 in DNA: TGTGCCAGCAGACTGGACAGGGCGTCCGGGGAGCTGTTTTTT. It codes for CASRLDRASGELFF.

This chain uses TRBV5-1 with TRBJ2-1; 10 bases align to TRBD2. J lost 3 bases, V lost 3 bases, and 3 bases had no gene match. The CDR3 is made up of 15 amino acids. The germline V gene has CDR1 SGHRS and CDR2 YFSETQ. The DNA of the CDR3 is TGCGCCAGCAGCTGGGGGACTAGCGTCTACAATGAGCAGTTCTTC. Encoded protein: CASSWGTSVYNEQFF.

DNA of the CDR3: TGCGCCAGCAGCCAAGATCTGGGCAGGGTTGAGGTCTACACCTTC. It yields the protein CASSQDLGRVEVYTF. The V gene is TRBV4-3, the J gene TRBJ1-2; TRBD1 is a possible D gene (5 bases). The ends were cut back, 0 bases at V and 10 bases at J, with 18 bases in the middle. Germline V gene sequence: CDR1 LGHNA, CDR2 YSLEER. The CDR3 extends over 15 amino acids.

The count of this clone is one. The chain carries TRBV7-2 and TRBJ2-4; D possibly corresponds to TRBD2 (6 bases). V lost 3 bases and J 5 bases, leaving 14 bases between the germline ends. The CDR3 contains 15 residues. CDR1 is SGHTA, CDR2 FQGNSA, per germline. CDR3 protein: CASSFNGGTQNIQYF. In DNA form, the CDR3 reads TGTGCCAGCAGCTTCAACGGGGGAACCCAAAACATTCAGTACTTC.

This chain connects TRBV28 to TRBJ2-2; D is unresolved. Trimming removed 9 bases at V and 5 bases at J, with 16 bases between. This CDR3 comprises 14 residues. CDR1 MDHEN and CDR2 SYDVKM come from the germline V gene. CDR3 sequence (DNA): TGTGCCAGAGAACGTGGTAGCTTTACCGGGGAGCTGTTTTTT. Its translation: CARERGSFTGELFF. The full variable domain, in which reference TRBV28 and TRBJ2-2 provide the parts outside the CDR3, is DVKVTQSSRYLVKRTGEKVFLECVQDMDHENMFWYRQDPGLGLRLIYFSYDVKMKEKGDIPEGYSVSREKKERFSLILESASTNQTSMYLCARERGSFTGELFFGEGSRLTVL.

This clone occurred once. The chain employs TRBV5-1 and TRBJ2-1, with 9 bases fitting TRBD2. V trimming: 1 base; J trimming: 6 bases; junction bases outside the gene matches: 5. CDR1 and CDR2 from the germline V gene are SGHRS and YFSETQ. This CDR3 has 15 residues. CDR3 in DNA: TGCGCCAGCAGCTTGTCGGCGGGAGGGCTCAATGAGCAGTTCTTC. Protein sequence: CASSLSAGGLNEQFF.

This rearrangement joins TRBV7-2 to TRBJ2-3, with TRBD2 matching 7 bases. Germline CDR1 is SGHTA and CDR2 is FQGNSA. The CDR3 length is 15 residues. V shed 3 bases and J 0 bases; nucleotides not matched to a gene: 3. In DNA form, the CDR3 reads TGTGCCAGCAGCTTTACTAGCGCTAGCACAGATACGCAGTATTTT. Residues: CASSFTSASTDTQYF. The variable domain in full, completed from reference TRBV7-2 and TRBJ2-3, reads GAGVSQSPSNKVTEKGKDVELRCDPISGHTALYWYRQSLGQGLEFLIYFQGNSAPDKSGLPSDRFSAERTGGSVSTLTIQRTQQEDSAVYLCASSFTSASTDTQYFGPGTRLTVL.

This chain joins TRBV5-4 and TRBJ2-5, with 9 positions matching TRBD2. Germline CDR1 SGHNT, CDR2 YYREEE (reference sequence). CDR3 length: 15 amino acids. V was pared by 1 base and J by 2 bases, with 3 bases of the junction left unmatched. In DNA form, the CDR3 reads TGTGCCAGCAGCTTGTCTAGCGGGATGCAAGAGACCCAGTACTTC. This translates into CASSLSSGMQETQYF.

The CDR3 region is CASSHSGGADTQYF. The CDR3 coding sequence is TGTGCCAGCAGTCATAGCGGGGGGGCAGATACGCAGTATTTT. The chain joins TRBV6-6 to TRBJ2-3; 11 bases map to TRBD2. CDR1 is MNHNY and CDR2 is SVGAGI in the germline V gene (reference sequence). There are 14 residues in the CDR3. J lost 4 bases, V lost 5 bases, and 2 bases had no gene match.